This entry features one TCR beta chain sequence. Antigen specificity is unknown. Sorting of CD4+ naive, central memory, regulatory and stem cell-like memory cells was performed via CD45RO/CCR7/CD25/CD127/CD95/CD27. The CDR3 is made up of 11 amino acids. The germline V gene has CDR1 DFQATT and CDR2 SNEGSKA (reference sequence). Trimming cost V 5 bases and J 5 bases, with 9 bases left between them. The sample comes from a study of beta chain features in type 1 diabetes. TCRB transcripts that were expressed got sequenced, as all of the isolated RNA had been reverse transcribed. Profiled with immunoSEQ multiplex PCR; TCRdb holds only in-frame clones, not every one. Of hundreds of thousands of clones in the sample, around an eighth were seen once. Study observations and caveats: People with Type 1 diabetes carried modestly yet significantly shorter TCRB CDR3s in all four CD4+ subsets. The similarity of naive, central memory and Treg TCRB repertoires appeared greater among patients than among healthy donors. The question of HLA type influencing TCRB rearrangement was one that remained unresolved here.

V and J are TRBV20-1 and TRBJ2-5, with D perhaps matching TRBD2 (7 bases). The sequenced material came from naive CD4+ T cells from blood. The clonotype comes from a man younger than 35 with type 1 diabetes. The CDR3 nucleotides read TGCAGTGCTGGGGGGGCGGAGACCCAGTACTTC. This encodes CSAGGAETQYF.